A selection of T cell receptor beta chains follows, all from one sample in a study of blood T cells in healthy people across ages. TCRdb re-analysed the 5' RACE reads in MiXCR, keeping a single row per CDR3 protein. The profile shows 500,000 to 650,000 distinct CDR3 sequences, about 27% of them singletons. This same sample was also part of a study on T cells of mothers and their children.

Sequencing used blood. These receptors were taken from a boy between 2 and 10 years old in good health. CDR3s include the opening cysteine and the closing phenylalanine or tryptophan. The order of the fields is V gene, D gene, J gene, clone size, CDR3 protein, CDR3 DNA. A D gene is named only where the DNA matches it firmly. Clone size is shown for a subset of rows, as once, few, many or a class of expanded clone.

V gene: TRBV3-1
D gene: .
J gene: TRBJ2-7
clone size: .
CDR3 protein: CASSQVPFGEQYF
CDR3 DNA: TGTGCCAGCAGCCAAGTCCCTTTTGGCGAGCAGTACTTC

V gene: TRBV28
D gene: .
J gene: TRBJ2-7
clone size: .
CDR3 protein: CASSLYWGQSSYEQYF
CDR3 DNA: TGTGCCAGCAGTTTATATTGGGGGCAGAGCTCCTACGAGCAGTACTTC

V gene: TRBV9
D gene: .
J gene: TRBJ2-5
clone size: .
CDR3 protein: CASSAWGREQETQYF
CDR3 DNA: TGTGCCAGCAGCGCCTGGGGCAGGGAGCAAGAGACCCAGTACTTC

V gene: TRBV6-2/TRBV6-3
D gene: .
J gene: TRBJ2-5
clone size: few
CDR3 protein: CASSYVPPYQETQYF
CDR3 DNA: TGTGCCAGCAGTTACGTGCCGCCGTACCAAGAGACCCAGTACTTC

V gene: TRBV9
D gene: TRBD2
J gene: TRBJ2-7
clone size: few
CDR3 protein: CASSVAIGRAYEQYF
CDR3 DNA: TGTGCCAGCAGCGTAGCGATAGGGAGGGCCTACGAGCAGTACTTC

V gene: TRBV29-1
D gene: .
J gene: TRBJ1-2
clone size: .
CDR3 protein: CSVVEGGYTF
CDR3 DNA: TGCAGCGTTGTTGAAGGGGGCTACACCTTC

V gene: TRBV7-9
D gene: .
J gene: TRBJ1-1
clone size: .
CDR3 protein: CASSQNGGRLNTEAFF
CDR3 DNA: TGTGCCAGCAGCCAAAACGGGGGCAGGCTGAACACTGAAGCTTTCTTT

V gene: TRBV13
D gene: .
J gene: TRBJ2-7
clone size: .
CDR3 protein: CASSLGRDSVVYEQHF
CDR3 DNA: TGTGCCAGCAGCTTAGGCCGTGATAGCGTTGTCTACGAGCAGCACTTC

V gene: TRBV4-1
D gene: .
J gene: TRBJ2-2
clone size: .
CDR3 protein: CASSRTNTGELFF
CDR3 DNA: TGCGCCAGCAGCCGGACGAACACCGGGGAGCTGTTTTTT

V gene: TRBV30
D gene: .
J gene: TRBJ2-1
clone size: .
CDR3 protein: CAWKGIPSWSLDEQFF
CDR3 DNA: TGTGCCTGGAAGGGAATACCAAGTTGGAGTTTGGATGAGCAGTTCTTC

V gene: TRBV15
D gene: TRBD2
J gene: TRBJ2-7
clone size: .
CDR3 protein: CATSISGSRYEQYF
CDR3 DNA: TGTGCCACCAGTATCAGCGGGAGTAGATACGAGCAGTACTTC

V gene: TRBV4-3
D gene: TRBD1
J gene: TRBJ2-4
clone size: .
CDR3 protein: CASSLRGSDIQYF
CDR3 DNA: TGCGCCAGCAGCCTCAGGGGGTCGGACATTCAGTACTTC

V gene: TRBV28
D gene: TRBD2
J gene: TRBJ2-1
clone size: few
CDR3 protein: CASSNKRGTSASSYNEQFF
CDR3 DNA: TGTGCCAGCAGCAACAAACGGGGGACTAGCGCATCCTCCTACAATGAGCAGTTCTTC

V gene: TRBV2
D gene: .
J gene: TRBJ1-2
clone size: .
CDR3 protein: CASRPDGSYGYTF
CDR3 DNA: TGTGCCAGCAGACCCGACGGAAGCTATGGCTACACCTTC

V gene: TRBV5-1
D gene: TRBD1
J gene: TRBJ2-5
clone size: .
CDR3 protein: CASSLWGQQETQYF
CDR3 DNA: TGCGCCAGCAGCTTGTGGGGACAGCAAGAGACCCAGTACTTC

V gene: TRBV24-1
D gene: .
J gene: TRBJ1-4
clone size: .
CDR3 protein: CATSEAGNEKLFF
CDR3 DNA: TGTGCCACCAGTGAAGCGGGAAATGAAAAACTGTTTTTT

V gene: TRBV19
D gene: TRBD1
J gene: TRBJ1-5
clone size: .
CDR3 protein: CASRDRDSNQPQHF
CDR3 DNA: TGTGCCAGTCGAGACAGGGATAGCAATCAGCCCCAGCATTTT

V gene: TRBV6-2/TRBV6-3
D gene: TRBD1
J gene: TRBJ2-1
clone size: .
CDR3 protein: CASSLLGGDRAYNEQFF
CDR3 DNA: TGTGCCAGCAGCCTACTCGGTGGGGACAGGGCGTACAATGAGCAGTTCTTC

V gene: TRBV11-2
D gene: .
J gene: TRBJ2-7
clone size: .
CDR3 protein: CASSLEGVSYEQYF
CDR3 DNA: TGTGCCAGCAGCTTAGAGGGGGTCTCCTACGAGCAGTACTTC

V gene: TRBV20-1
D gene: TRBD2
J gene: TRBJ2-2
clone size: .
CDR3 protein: CSASLVELAGPGELFF
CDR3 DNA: TGCAGTGCTAGTCTGGTCGAACTAGCGGGTCCCGGGGAGCTGTTTTTT

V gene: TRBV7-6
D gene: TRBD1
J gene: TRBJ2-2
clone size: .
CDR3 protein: CASSLGQGAAGELFF
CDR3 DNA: TGTGCCAGCAGCTTAGGACAGGGGGCTGCCGGGGAGCTGTTTTTT

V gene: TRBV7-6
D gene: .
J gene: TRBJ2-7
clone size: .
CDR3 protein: CASSLSTGPTYEQYF
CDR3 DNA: TGTGCCAGCAGCCTATCGACGGGACCGACCTACGAGCAGTACTTC